This T cell receptor beta chain was recorded in a study of cytomegalovirus exposure and HLA in healthy donors. Study-level results: A missense variant in DCLRE1C was later tied to TCR beta V- and J-gene trimming.

Germline assignment: CDR1 SGDLS and CDR2 YYNGEE. The CDR3 totals 13 residues. The J segment lost 5 bases and the V segment lost 2 bases, leaving 1 base of the junction unmatched. The PCR ran on 60 Vbeta and 13 Jbeta primers. Here immunoSEQ multiplex PCR was the method, and the copy in TCRdb shows in-frame clones only, minus some. The data show about 190,000 clones, roughly 80% seen once. Worth noting for this clone: What it binds is unknown.

The specimen sequenced was PBMCs. V and J are TRBV9 and TRBJ1-1; 9 bases agree with TRBD1. The TCR was taken from a woman in her twenties or thirties in good health and CMV-seropositive. The DNA of the CDR3 is TGTGCCAGCAGCGTTGACAGGGGGACTGAAGCTTTCTTT. Translated, it gives CASSVDRGTEAFF.